Each of the 13 T cell receptor beta chains below was sequenced from the same sample in a study of blood T cell repertoires in COVID-19 (dated by TCRdb to the early 2020s). To prepare the library, the immunoSEQ multiplex PCR assay was applied. This immuneACCESS table, as held by TCRdb, lists in-frame sequences with V and J called but not all clones. Of the missing ones, under half trace to an unresolved V gene in checked studies; the others have no known cause. The sample table contains tens of thousands of clones; only one count was recorded for roughly 71% of them. About 34% of the sample comes from the top ten. Sequenced input: peripheral blood. The receptors derive from a human donor in a cohort sampled during active COVID-19.

This rearrangement joins TRBV2 to TRBJ2-3, with D maybe TRBD2 (6 bases). From germline, CDR1 is SNHLY and CDR2 FYNNEI. V was cut by 6 bases and J by 6 bases, with 19 bases left in between. This CDR3 has 15 amino acids. CDR3 DNA: TGTGCCAGCAGCACCGGGACTCCGGGGCGGGATACGCAGTATTTT. This translates into CASSTGTPGRDTQYF.

In its sample, this clone was seen a few times. The chain couples TRBV3-1 (or the pseudogene TRBV3-2) to TRBJ1-3; D ambiguous. The germline V and J ends were trimmed by 1 base and 3 bases, with 7 bases remaining between them. Germline V CDR1 and CDR2: LGHDT, YNNKEL (reference sequence). This CDR3 is 14 amino acids long. The CDR3: CASSQGEGGNTIYF. CDR3 nucleotides: TGTGCCAGCAGCCAAGGTGAGGGTGGAAACACCATATATTTT.

At least ten counts were recorded for this clone. CDR3 sequence reads: CASRTGGMFNTF. The CDR3 DNA sequence: TGTGCCAGCCGGACAGGGGGCATGTTCAACACCTTC. This chain links TRBV6-5 with TRBJ1-2; 11 bases map to TRBD1. This CDR3 is 12 amino acids long. Germline CDR1 MNHEY, CDR2 SVGAGI. The ends lost 8 bases at V and 12 bases at J; junction bases unmatched: 8.

DNA of the CDR3: TGTGCCAGCAGCCTTGGTCTAGCTCTACAAGAGACCCAGTACTTC. Translation: CASSLGLALQETQYF. The V and J genes are TRBV7-8 and TRBJ2-5; D is possibly TRBD2 (5 bases). CDR1 is SGHVS and CDR2 is FQNEAQ in the germline V gene. V was shortened by 5 bases and J by 2 bases, with 15 bases between the two germline ends. The CDR3 extends over 15 amino acids.

Only one count was recorded for this clone. CDR3 bases: TGTGCCAGCAGCCAAGATGCGGTCTCTGGAAACACCATATATTTT. Residues: CASSQDAVSGNTIYF. The rearrangement joins TRBV3-1 (or the pseudogene TRBV3-2) to TRBJ1-3, with no clear D. V was shortened by 0 bases and J by 0 bases, with 6 bases between the two germline ends. Germline-derived CDR1 and CDR2 are LGHDT and YNNKEL (reference sequence). The CDR3 totals 15 residues.

This sequence joins TRBV5-6 and TRBJ1-2; a possible D gene is TRBD1 (5 bases). V was shortened by 6 bases and J by 2 bases, with 14 bases between the two germline ends. This CDR3 comprises 14 residues. Germline V gene sequence: CDR1 SGHDT, CDR2 YYEEEE. The DNA of the CDR3 is TGTGCCAGCACCCGGGGACTTCAGAACTATGGCTACACCTTC. Translated: CASTRGLQNYGYTF.

This clone was detected only once. The rearrangement joins TRBV9 to TRBJ2-1; 10 bases are a match to TRBD2. This CDR3 spans 16 amino acids. The germline V gene encodes CDR1 SGDLS and CDR2 YYNGEE. V lost 2 bases, J lost 9 bases, and 11 bases stayed unmatched. The CDR3 loop reads CASSVGWTSGTSEQFF. The DNA of the CDR3 is TGTGCCAGCAGCGTCGGATGGACTAGCGGTACCTCTGAGCAGTTCTTC. The full variable domain, with the rest looked up from reference TRBV9 and TRBJ2-1, is DSGVTQTPKHLITATGQRVTLRCSPRSGDLSVYWYQQSLDQGLQFLIQYYNGEERAKGNILERFSAQQFPDLHSELNLSSLELGDSALYFCASSVGWTSGTSEQFFGPGTRLTVL.

Comments on this clone: A read error may produce the germline difference seen at one junction end. The chain combines TRBV11-2 with TRBJ1-5; 9 bases map to TRBD1. This CDR3 comprises 13 residues. Germline lookup yields CDR1 SGHAT and CDR2 FQNNGV. CDR3 residues: CANSRDREQPQHF. As DNA, the CDR3 is TGTGCCAACAGCCGGGACAGGGAACAGCCCCAGCATTTT. Supplemented by reference TRBV11-2 and TRBJ1-5, the full variable domain reads EAGVAQSPRYKIIEKRQSVAFWCNPISGHATLYWYQQILGQGPKLLIQFQNNGVVDDSQLPKDRFSAERLKGVDSTLKIQPAKLEDSAVYLCANSRDREQPQHFGDGTRLSIL.

This chain connects TRBV11-2 to TRBJ2-7, with 10 bases aligning to TRBD2. This CDR3 is built from 15 residues. Losses at the gene ends were 2 bases for V and 2 bases for J; bases not matched to a gene: 3. The germline CDR1 and CDR2 sequences are SGHAT and FQNNGV. CDR3 nucleotides: TGTGCCAGCAGCTTATCCACTAGCGGGACCTACGAGCAGTACTTC. Translation gives CASSLSTSGTYEQYF.

The rearrangement links TRBV24-1 to TRBJ1-2, with a tentative D call TRBD1 (5 bases). The V end lost 4 bases, the J end lost 8 bases, and 16 bases lay between the germline ends. Germline CDR1 is KGHDR and CDR2 is SFDVKD. The CDR3 consists of 14 residues. CDR3: CATSETTGPEGYTF. CDR3 in DNA: TGTGCCACCAGTGAAACCACAGGACCCGAGGGCTACACCTTC.

The V gene is TRBV7-8, the J gene TRBJ2-7; D call uncertain. V dropped 0 bases and J dropped 4 bases, with 10 bases sitting between them. CDR3 length: 14 amino acids. Germline assignment: CDR1 SGHVS and CDR2 FQNEAQ. DNA for the CDR3: TGTGCCAGCAGCTTAGCCAGTAGCTTGTACGAGCAGTACTTC. Its translation is CASSLASSLYEQYF.

The rearrangement uses TRBV29-1 and TRBJ1-2, with TRBD1 as a possible D gene (5 bases). The germline V and J ends were trimmed by 7 bases and 3 bases, with 15 bases remaining between them. There are 13 residues in the CDR3. Germline V gene lookup returns CDR1 SQVTM and CDR2 ANQGSEA. CDR3 amino acids: CSASGGLDYGYTF. CDR3 coding DNA: TGCAGCGCCTCGGGGGGATTGGACTATGGCTACACCTTC. The full variable domain, rest sourced from reference TRBV29-1 and TRBJ1-2, is SAVISQKPSRDICQRGTSLTIQCQVDSQVTMMFWYRQQPGQSLTLIATANQGSEATYESGFVIDKFPISRPNLTFSTLTVSNMSPEDSSIYLCSASGGLDYGYTFGSGTRLTVV.

This clone has just a few counts. The V gene is TRBV11-3, the J gene TRBJ2-1; D perhaps matches TRBD2 (5 bases). The CDR3 spans 18 residues. Germline V CDR1 and CDR2: SGHNT, YENEEA. Trimming took off 1 base at V and 0 bases at J, with 16 bases between the two ends. In DNA form, the CDR3 reads TGTGCCAGCAGCTTAGGGTTGGCCGGGATGAGCTCCTACAATGAGCAGTTCTTC. Its translation: CASSLGLAGMSSYNEQFF.